What follows are 12 T cell receptor beta chains derived from one specimen sequenced in a study of shared clonotypes between healthy human individuals. Sequencing was performed with immunoSEQ multiplex PCR; in TCRdb, only in-frame clones are kept and a portion is missing. The sample carries over a million clones, 78% recorded once. The sequencing input was memory CD4+ T cells from PBMCs. Subset reported: CD45RA-negative fraction. The receptors shown here come from a man younger than 35 in good health. Some clones in this sample may be carry-over from other donors' samples.

The V and J genes are TRBV28 and TRBJ2-4, with a possible D match to TRBD2 (5 bases). Germline lookup yields CDR1 MDHEN and CDR2 SYDVKM. This CDR3 is 14 amino acids long. V lost 2 bases and J 1 base, leaving 6 bases between the germline ends. The CDR3 DNA follows: TGTGCCAGCAGTTTACCTAGCGCCAAAAACATTCAGTACTTC. The encoded protein is CASSLPSAKNIQYF.

CDR3 residues: CASKDSNQPQHF. The DNA of the CDR3 is TGTGCCAGCAAGGACAGTAATCAGCCCCAGCATTTT. This chain joins TRBV28 and TRBJ1-5, with a tentative D call TRBD1 (6 bases). CDR3 size: 12 residues. CDR1 MDHEN and CDR2 SYDVKM come from the germline V gene. Trimming removed 7 bases at V and 4 bases at J, with 8 bases between.

A remark on this clone: The junction does not match germline at one end; this may be a read error. The chain couples TRBV7-2 to TRBJ1-2; no definite D call. The CDR3 sequence is 12 residues long. CDR1 and CDR2 (germline): SGHTA, FQGNSA. DNA of the CDR3: TGTGCCAGCAGCTTCGGGAACTATGGCCACACCTTC. This sequence encodes CASSFGNYGHTF.

This CDR3 reads CASGRGTDTQYF. CDR3 nucleotides: TGTGCCAGCGGGAGGGGCACAGATACGCAGTATTTT. This chain connects TRBV7-3 to TRBJ2-3, with 7 bases that match TRBD2. The CDR3 has 12 residues. The V gene end was trimmed by 8 bases and the J gene end by 1 base; junction bases not matched to a gene: 0. The germline V gene encodes CDR1 SGHTA and CDR2 FQGTGA.

The chain combines TRBV28 with TRBJ1-4; TRBD1 matches 8 bases. V lost 3 bases, J lost 14 bases, and 5 bases stayed unmatched. The CDR3 contains 12 residues. The germline V gene encodes CDR1 MDHEN and CDR2 SYDVKM. The CDR3: CASSLGTGFLFF. Here the CDR3 DNA reads TGTGCCAGCAGTTTGGGGACAGGATTTCTGTTTTTT. The whole variable domain, filled in from reference TRBV28 and TRBJ1-4, reads DVKVTQSSRYLVKRTGEKVFLECVQDMDHENMFWYRQDPGLGLRLIYFSYDVKMKEKGDIPEGYSVSREKKERFSLILESASTNQTSMYLCASSLGTGFLFFGSGTQLSVL.

The J gene is TRBJ2-7, the V gene TRBV4-3, with 9 bases lining up with TRBD2. The CDR3 runs to 16 residues. The V and J ends lost 0 bases and 2 bases, in that order; junction bases with no gene match: 5. In germline, CDR1 is LGHNA, CDR2 YSLEER. The CDR3 DNA follows: TGCGCCAGCAGCCAAGATATTGCGGGAGGGACCTACGAGCAGTACTTC. It yields the protein CASSQDIAGGTYEQYF.

This clone was picked up one time. The chain is built from TRBV28 and TRBJ1-3; D gene ambiguous. The germline CDR1 and CDR2 sequences are MDHEN and SYDVKM. The CDR3 covers 13 residues. V gave up 7 bases and J gave up 4 bases, with 11 bases separating them. For the CDR3, the DNA is TGTGCCAGCACCCTAACAAGGGGAAACACCATATATTTT. Encoded protein: CASTLTRGNTIYF.

This chain joins TRBV27 and TRBJ1-2, with D possibly matching TRBD1 (6 bases). V lost 8 bases, J lost 3 bases, and 13 bases lay in between. This CDR3 has 13 amino acids. CDR1 and CDR2 from the germline V gene are MNHEY and SMNVEV (reference sequence). CDR3 sequence: CASSSRGDYGYTF. CDR3 bases: TGTGCCAGCTCCTCCAGGGGAGACTATGGCTACACCTTC.

V gene TRBV5-1 combines with J gene TRBJ2-7; 10 bases are shared with TRBD1. Losses at the gene ends were 0 bases for V and 3 bases for J; bases not matched to a gene: 3. The CDR3 is 15 amino acids. Germline CDR1 reads SGHRS; CDR2 reads YFSETQ. DNA for the CDR3: TGCGCCAGCAGCTTGGGACAGGGGGCTCTCTACGAGCAGTACTTC. Protein sequence: CASSLGQGALYEQYF.

The chain links TRBV10-1 to TRBJ2-3, with D unclear. CDR1 is WNHNN, CDR2 SYGVQD, per germline (reference sequence). The CDR3 is 13 amino acids. Deletions cut 8 bases from V and 6 bases from J, with 15 bases between. The chain's CDR3 is CASPISPGDTQYF. CDR3 bases: TGCGCCAGCCCTATTTCTCCCGGGGATACGCAGTATTTT.

This clone was observed a few times. This chain connects TRBV6-5 to TRBJ1-1; D is possibly TRBD1 (6 bases). V was clipped by 4 bases and J by 6 bases, with 15 bases between them. The CDR3 covers 14 residues. Germline CDR1 MNHEY, CDR2 SVGAGI. CDR3 DNA: TGTGCCAGCAGTTCAAACAGGGATAGAGCTGAAGCTTTCTTT. Its translation is CASSSNRDRAEAFF.

With respect to this clone: Other DNA sequences within the sample encode an identical CDR3. The chain is built from TRBV18 and TRBJ2-1; the D is unclear. Looked up from germline, CDR1 is KGHSH and CDR2 is LQKENI. V shed 3 bases and J shed 4 bases, with 7 bases lying between them. This CDR3 comprises 13 residues. CDR3 bases: TGTGCCAGCTCACCGGAAGGGTACAATGAGCAGTTCTTC. It specifies CASSPEGYNEQFF. Together with reference TRBV18 and TRBJ2-1, the CDR3 gives the full variable domain: NAGVMQNPRHLVRRRGQEARLRCSPMKGHSHVYWYRQLPEEGLKFMVYLQKENIIDESGMPKERFSAEFPKEGPSILRIQQVVRGDSAAYFCASSPEGYNEQFFGPGTRLTVL.